These 17 T cell receptor beta chains share one sample of origin, sequenced in a study of CD8 T cells in Susac syndrome. After extraction with the RNeasy kit, roughly 0.5 to 1 ug of the RNA was reverse transcribed using random hexamers. A single record per CDR3 protein comes from TCRdb applying MiXCR to the immunoSEQ multiplex PCR reads. In the table there are 150,000 or so distinct CDR3 sequences, 85% to 95% of which are singletons. The sequencing input was CD4+ T cells from PBMCs. The receptor set was obtained from a human donor with Susac syndrome.

The chain joins TRBV15 to TRBJ2-1, with 8 bases fitting TRBD1. Trimming removed 0 bases from V and 5 bases from J; junction bases left unmatched: 15. The CDR3 spans 19 residues. CDR1 and CDR2 (germline): LNHNV, YYDKDF (reference sequence). As DNA, the CDR3 is TGTGCCACCAGCAGAGATCTACGAGACAGGGGACTGTCGGACAATGAGCAGTTCTTC. Translated: CATSRDLRDRGLSDNEQFF.

The rearrangement uses TRBV5-1 and TRBJ1-1; possible D gene TRBD1, 5 bases. Trimming stripped 4 bases from V and 4 bases from J, with 11 bases between. The CDR3 totals 13 residues. Germline values: CDR1 SGHRS, CDR2 YFSETQ. CDR3 sequence (DNA): TGCGCCAGCAGCGTGACGGGGGGCACTGAAGCTTTCTTT. Amino acid sequence: CASSVTGGTEAFF.

Note on this clonotype: The junction does not match germline at one end; this may be a read error. This chain joins TRBV7-7 and TRBJ2-7; 7 bases are shared with TRBD2. This CDR3 has 15 amino acids. Germline V lookup: CDR1 SSHAT, CDR2 FNYEAQ (reference sequence). The CDR3 here is CASSLGEGRAYEQYF. The DNA for the CDR3 is TGTGCTAGCAGCTTAGGGGAGGGCCGCGCCTACGAGCAGTACTTC.

CDR3 nucleotides: TGTGCCAGCAGCCTCCGGACAGGCGGCACAGATACGCAGTATTTT. Protein: CASSLRTGGTDTQYF. The chain uses TRBV7-2 and TRBJ2-3; 7 bases agree with TRBD1. The length of the CDR3 is 15 residues. Per the germline V gene, CDR1 is SGHTA and CDR2 is FQGNSA. V trimming: 5 bases; J trimming: 1 base; junction bases outside the gene matches: 6.

V is TRBV20-1 and J is TRBJ2-7; D may correspond to TRBD1 or TRBD2 (5 bases each). Trimming took off 6 bases at V and 7 bases at J, with 22 bases between the two ends. This CDR3 is built from 14 residues. The germline CDR1 and CDR2 sequences are DFQATT and SNEGSKA (reference sequence). This CDR3 is CSAKGPSGAGEQYF. CDR3 coding DNA: TGCAGTGCAAAGGGACCCAGCGGAGCAGGTGAGCAGTACTTC.

The chain couples TRBV25-1 to TRBJ2-3, with 7 nucleotides matching TRBD2. The trim removed 3 bases at V and 4 bases at J, leaving 7 bases unmatched. This CDR3 region has 15 residues. The germline CDR1 and CDR2 sequences are MGHDK and SYGVNS. This chain's CDR3 is CASSEPRGEADTQYF. The CDR3 DNA is TGTGCCAGCAGTGAGCCCCGGGGGGAGGCAGATACGCAGTATTTT.

This rearrangement joins TRBV4-1 to TRBJ1-2; a weak D match, TRBD1 (6 bases). Germline loops: CDR1 MGHRA, CDR2 YSYEKL. V was trimmed by 6 bases and J by 5 bases, leaving 19 bases between them. The CDR3 has 15 amino acids. CDR3 loop: CASRPRGTGHYGYTF. In DNA form, the CDR3 reads TGCGCCAGCAGGCCGCGGGGGACGGGACATTATGGCTACACCTTC.

The J gene is TRBJ1-3, the V gene TRBV5-1; D is ambiguous. This CDR3 has 16 amino acids. Germline CDR1 reads SGHRS; CDR2 reads YFSETQ. V lost 0 bases and J lost 0, with 10 bases in between. CDR3 sequence (DNA): TGCGCCAGCAGCTTGGGCGGTGCCAGCTCTGGAAACACCATATATTTT. Translated, it gives CASSLGGASSGNTIYF.

The chain combines TRBV4-1 with TRBJ1-2; a possible D gene is TRBD1 (6 bases). The CDR3 is 12 residues long. Trimming left V 5 bases short and J 4 bases short, with 8 bases between. From germline, CDR1 is MGHRA and CDR2 YSYEKL. CDR3 in DNA: TGCGCCAGCAGCTGGGACACCTATGGCTACACCTTC. Translating gives CASSWDTYGYTF.

V gene TRBV5-1 combines with J gene TRBJ2-7; TRBD1 is a possible D gene (6 bases). Between the trimmed V and J ends, which lost 3 bases and 1 base, there was a span of 20 bases. Per the germline V gene, CDR1 is SGHRS and CDR2 is YFSETQ. The CDR3 consists of 17 residues. The DNA for the CDR3 is TGCGCCAGCAGCTATCAGTCGGGACACTTGTCATCCTACGAGCAGTACTTC. Protein: CASSYQSGHLSSYEQYF.

The genes are TRBV12-3 or TRBV12-4 and TRBJ2-4; a possible D gene is TRBD2 (7 bases). V dropped 3 bases and J dropped 11 bases, with 8 bases sitting between them. CDR3 length equals 11 residues. CDR3 sequence: CASSLGGLQYF. CDR3 in DNA: TGTGCCAGCAGTTTGGGGGGGCTTCAGTACTTC.

V gene TRBV7-2 combines with J gene TRBJ2-5, with a weak D call TRBD2 (5 bases). The CDR3 is 14 amino acids. Trimming removed 4 bases at V and 5 bases at J, with 14 bases between. Germline V gene lookup returns CDR1 SGHTA and CDR2 FQGNSA. CDR3 sequence (DNA): TGTGCCAGCAGCTCCCTGACCGGCGGGGAGACCCAGTACTTC. Translating it yields CASSSLTGGETQYF.

This clonotype was picked up one time. The rearrangement joins TRBV5-4 to TRBJ2-1; 8 bases are shared with TRBD1. With V trimmed by 2 bases and J by 2 bases, 15 bases remained unmatched. The length of the CDR3 is 19 residues. Germline assignment: CDR1 SGHNT and CDR2 YYREEE (reference sequence). The CDR3 region is CASSLTYGGTGRAYNEQFF. The CDR3, as DNA: TGTGCCAGCAGCTTAACGTATGGCGGGACAGGTAGGGCCTACAATGAGCAGTTCTTC.

The genes are TRBV20-1 and TRBJ1-4; D is uncertain. The CDR3 spans 13 residues. Germline loops: CDR1 DFQATT, CDR2 SNEGSKA (reference sequence). V was cut by 4 bases and J by 5 bases, with 11 bases left in between. CDR3 bases: TGCAGTGCTATATCGGGTTCGAATGAAAAACTGTTTTTT. Translating gives CSAISGSNEKLFF.

The chain couples TRBV20-1 to TRBJ2-5; 7 bases are a match to TRBD1. The CDR3 is made up of 14 amino acids. V trimming: 0 bases; J trimming: 3 bases; junction bases outside the gene matches: 4. Germline lookup yields CDR1 DFQATT and CDR2 SNEGSKA (reference sequence). This CDR3 reads CSARDRQGKETQYF. CDR3 nucleotide sequence: TGCAGTGCTAGAGACCGACAGGGAAAAGAGACCCAGTACTTC.

The chain joins TRBV6-1 to TRBJ2-1; perhaps TRBD1 as D (5 bases). In germline, CDR1 is MNHNS, CDR2 SASEGT. The CDR3 is made up of 15 amino acids. V lost 6 bases and J lost 0, with 12 bases in between. The DNA of the CDR3 is TGTGCCAGCAGCGTGACAGACAGCTCCTACAATGAGCAGTTCTTC. Its translation: CASSVTDSSYNEQFF.

The rearrangement uses TRBV20-1 and TRBJ2-3; the D is unclear. Trimming took off 0 bases at V and 0 bases at J, with 13 bases between the two ends. Germline CDR1 is DFQATT and CDR2 is SNEGSKA (reference sequence). This CDR3 comprises 16 residues. The CDR3 sequence is CSARDQYDRSTDTQYF. CDR3 nucleotide sequence: TGCAGTGCTAGAGATCAGTATGACCGTAGCACAGATACGCAGTATTTT.